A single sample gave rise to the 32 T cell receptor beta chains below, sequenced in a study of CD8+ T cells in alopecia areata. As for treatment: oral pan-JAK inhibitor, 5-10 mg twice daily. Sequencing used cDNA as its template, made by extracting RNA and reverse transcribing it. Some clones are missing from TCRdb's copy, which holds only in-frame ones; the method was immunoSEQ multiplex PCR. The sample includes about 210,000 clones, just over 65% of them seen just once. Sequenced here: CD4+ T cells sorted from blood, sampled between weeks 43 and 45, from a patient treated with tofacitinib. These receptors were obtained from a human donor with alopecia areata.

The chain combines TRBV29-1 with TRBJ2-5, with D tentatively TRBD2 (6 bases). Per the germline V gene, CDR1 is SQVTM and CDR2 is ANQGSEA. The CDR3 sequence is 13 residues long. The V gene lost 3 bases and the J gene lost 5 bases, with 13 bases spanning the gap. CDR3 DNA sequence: TGCAGCGTTGATTTCGCGGGGATGGAGACCCAGTACTTC. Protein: CSVDFAGMETQYF.

CDR3 protein: CASSIQGSGANVLTF. The DNA of the CDR3 is TGTGCCAGCAGCATTCAGGGATCTGGGGCCAACGTCCTGACTTTC. This chain joins TRBV5-6 and TRBJ2-6; weak D call: TRBD1 (5 bases). The CDR3 covers 15 residues. CDR1 is SGHDT and CDR2 is YYEEEE in the germline V gene. Between the trimmed V and J ends, which lost 4 bases and 1 base, there was a span of 9 bases.

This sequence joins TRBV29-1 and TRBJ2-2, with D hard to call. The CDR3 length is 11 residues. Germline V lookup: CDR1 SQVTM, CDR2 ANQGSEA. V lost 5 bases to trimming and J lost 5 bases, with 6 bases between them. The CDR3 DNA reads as TGCAGCGTTTCCCGGACCGGGGAGCTGTTTTTT. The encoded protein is CSVSRTGELFF.

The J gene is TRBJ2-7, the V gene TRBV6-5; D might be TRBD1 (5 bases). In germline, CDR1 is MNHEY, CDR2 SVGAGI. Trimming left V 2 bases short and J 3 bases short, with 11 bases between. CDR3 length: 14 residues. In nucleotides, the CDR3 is TGTGCCAGCAGTTACAACGGGCAGGGCTACGAGCAGTACTTC. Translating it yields CASSYNGQGYEQYF.

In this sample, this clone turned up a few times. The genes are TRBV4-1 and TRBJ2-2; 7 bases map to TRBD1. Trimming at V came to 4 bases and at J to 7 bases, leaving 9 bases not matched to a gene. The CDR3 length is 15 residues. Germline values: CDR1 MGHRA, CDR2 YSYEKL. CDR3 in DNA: TGCGCCAGCAGCCCCCTACAGGGGCAGAACGGGGAGCTGTTTTTT. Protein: CASSPLQGQNGELFF.

Written as DNA, the CDR3 is TGTGCCACCAGGTATGAGGATACGCAGTATTTT. Its translation: CATRYEDTQYF. J is TRBJ2-3 and V is TRBV10-3, with D hard to call. The CDR3 spans 11 residues. The ends were cut back, 10 bases at V and 6 bases at J, with 11 bases in the middle. Germline-derived CDR1 and CDR2 are ENHRY and SYGVKD.

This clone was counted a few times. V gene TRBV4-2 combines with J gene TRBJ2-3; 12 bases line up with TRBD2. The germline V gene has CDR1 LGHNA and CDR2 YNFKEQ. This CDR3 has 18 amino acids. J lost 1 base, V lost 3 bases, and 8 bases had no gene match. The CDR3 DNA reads TGTGCCAGCAGCCAGCGAGGCCGGACTAGCGGGGGCACAGATACGCAGTATTTT. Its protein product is CASSQRGRTSGGTDTQYF.

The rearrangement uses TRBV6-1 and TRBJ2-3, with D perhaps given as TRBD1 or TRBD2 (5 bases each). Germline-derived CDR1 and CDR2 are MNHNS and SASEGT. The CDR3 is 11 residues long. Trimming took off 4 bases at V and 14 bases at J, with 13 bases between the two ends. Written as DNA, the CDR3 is TGTGCCAGCAGTGCCCGGGACCTCCTGTATTTT. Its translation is CASSARDLLYF.

The CDR3 is CASSPHRSNTGELFF. The CDR3 coding sequence is TGTGCCAGCAGCCCGCATAGATCGAACACCGGGGAGCTGTTTTTT. The chain joins TRBV5-4 to TRBJ2-2, with D uncertain. CDR3 length: 15 amino acids. Trimming pared 4 bases from V and 0 bases from J, leaving 10 bases between. Per the germline V gene, CDR1 is SGHNT and CDR2 is YYREEE (reference sequence).

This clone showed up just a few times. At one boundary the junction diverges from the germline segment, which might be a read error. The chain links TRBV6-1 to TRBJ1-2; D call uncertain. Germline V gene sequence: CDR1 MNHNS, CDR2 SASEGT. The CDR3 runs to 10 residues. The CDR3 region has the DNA TGTGCCAGCAGTGAAGTCAGACTCTCCTTC. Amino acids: CASSEVRLSF.

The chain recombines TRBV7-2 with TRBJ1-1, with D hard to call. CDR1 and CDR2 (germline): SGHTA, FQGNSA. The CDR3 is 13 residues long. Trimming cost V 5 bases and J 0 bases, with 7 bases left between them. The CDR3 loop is CASSPQVNTEAFF. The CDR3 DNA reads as TGTGCCAGCAGCCCTCAAGTGAACACTGAAGCTTTCTTT.

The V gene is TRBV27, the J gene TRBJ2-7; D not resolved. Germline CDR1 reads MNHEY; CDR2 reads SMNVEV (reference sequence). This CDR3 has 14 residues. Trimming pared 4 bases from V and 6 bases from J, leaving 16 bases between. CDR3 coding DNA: TGTGCCAGCAGTTCAGGCTACCGCTCTGTCGAGCAGTACTTC. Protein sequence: CASSSGYRSVEQYF.

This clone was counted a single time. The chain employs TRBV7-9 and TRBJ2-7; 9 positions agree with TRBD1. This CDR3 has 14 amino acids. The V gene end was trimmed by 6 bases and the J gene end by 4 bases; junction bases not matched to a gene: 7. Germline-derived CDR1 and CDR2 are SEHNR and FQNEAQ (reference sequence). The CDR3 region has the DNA TGTGCCAGCAGTGTGGACAGGGGTGAATACGAGCAGTACTTC. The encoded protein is CASSVDRGEYEQYF.

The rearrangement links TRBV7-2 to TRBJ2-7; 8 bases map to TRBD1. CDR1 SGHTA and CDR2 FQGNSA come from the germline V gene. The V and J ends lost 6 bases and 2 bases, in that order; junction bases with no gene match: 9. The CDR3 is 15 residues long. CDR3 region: CASSRMPGQAYEQYF. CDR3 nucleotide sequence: TGTGCCAGCAGTCGCATGCCGGGACAGGCCTACGAGCAGTACTTC.

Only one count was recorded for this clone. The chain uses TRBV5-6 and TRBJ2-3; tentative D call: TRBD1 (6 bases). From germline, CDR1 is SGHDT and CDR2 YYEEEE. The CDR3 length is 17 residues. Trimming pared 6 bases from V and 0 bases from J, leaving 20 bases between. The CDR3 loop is CASNRQLTGRSTDTQYF. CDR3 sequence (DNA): TGTGCCAGCAACCGTCAACTTACAGGGAGAAGCACAGATACGCAGTATTTT.

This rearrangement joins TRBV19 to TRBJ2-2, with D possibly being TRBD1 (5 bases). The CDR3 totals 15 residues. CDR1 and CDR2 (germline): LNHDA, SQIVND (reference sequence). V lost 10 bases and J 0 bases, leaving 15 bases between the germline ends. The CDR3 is CATQKDKTNTGELFF. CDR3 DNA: TGTGCCACTCAAAAGGACAAGACGAACACCGGGGAGCTGTTTTTT.

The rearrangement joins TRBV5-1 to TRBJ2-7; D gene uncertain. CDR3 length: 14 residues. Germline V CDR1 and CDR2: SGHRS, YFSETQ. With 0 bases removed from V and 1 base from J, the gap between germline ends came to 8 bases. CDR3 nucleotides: TGCGCCAGCAGCTTGGCTGCCGGATCCTACGAGCAGTACTTC. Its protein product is CASSLAAGSYEQYF. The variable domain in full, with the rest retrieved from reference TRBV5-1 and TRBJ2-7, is KAGVTQTPRYLIKTRGQQVTLSCSPISGHRSVSWYQQTPGQGLQFLFEYFSETQRNKGNFPGRFSGRQFSNSRSEMNVSTLELGDSALYLCASSLAAGSYEQYFGPGTRLTVT.

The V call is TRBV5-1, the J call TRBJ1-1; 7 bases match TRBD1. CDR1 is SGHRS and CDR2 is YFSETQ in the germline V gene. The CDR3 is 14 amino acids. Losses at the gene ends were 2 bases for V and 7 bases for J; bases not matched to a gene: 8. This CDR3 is CASSFGRGQVEAFF. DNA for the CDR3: TGCGCCAGCAGCTTCGGAAGGGGGCAGGTTGAAGCTTTCTTT.

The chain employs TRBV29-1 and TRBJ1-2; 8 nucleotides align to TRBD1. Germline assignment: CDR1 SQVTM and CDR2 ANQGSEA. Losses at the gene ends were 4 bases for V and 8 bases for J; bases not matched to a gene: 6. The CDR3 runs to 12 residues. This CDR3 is CSVGGQELGYTF. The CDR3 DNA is TGCAGCGTTGGGGGACAGGAGTTGGGCTACACCTTC.

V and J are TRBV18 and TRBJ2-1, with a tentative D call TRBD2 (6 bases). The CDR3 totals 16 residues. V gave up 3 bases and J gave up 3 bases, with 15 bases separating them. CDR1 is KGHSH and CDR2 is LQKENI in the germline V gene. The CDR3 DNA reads TGTGCCAGCTCACCGGGCGGAGGGCGCTTCTACAATGAGCAGTTCTTC. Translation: CASSPGGGRFYNEQFF.

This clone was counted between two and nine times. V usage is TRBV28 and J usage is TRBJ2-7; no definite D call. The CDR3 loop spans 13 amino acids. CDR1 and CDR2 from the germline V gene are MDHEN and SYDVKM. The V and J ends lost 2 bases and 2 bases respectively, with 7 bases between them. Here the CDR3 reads CASSLAGTYEQYF. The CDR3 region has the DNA TGTGCCAGCAGTTTAGCAGGCACCTACGAGCAGTACTTC.

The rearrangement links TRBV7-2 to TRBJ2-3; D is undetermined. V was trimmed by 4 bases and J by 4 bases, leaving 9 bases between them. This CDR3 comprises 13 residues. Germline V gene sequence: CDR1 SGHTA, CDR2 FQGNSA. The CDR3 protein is CASSYRFADTQYF. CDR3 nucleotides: TGTGCCAGCAGCTACCGGTTCGCAGATACGCAGTATTTT.

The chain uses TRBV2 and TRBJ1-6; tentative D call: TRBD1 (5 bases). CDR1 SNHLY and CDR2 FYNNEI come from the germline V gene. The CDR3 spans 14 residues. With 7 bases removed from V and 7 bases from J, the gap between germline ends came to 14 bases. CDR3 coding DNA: TGTGCCAGCAAACCTACAGGTGGCAATTCACCCCTCCACTTT. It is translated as CASKPTGGNSPLHF.

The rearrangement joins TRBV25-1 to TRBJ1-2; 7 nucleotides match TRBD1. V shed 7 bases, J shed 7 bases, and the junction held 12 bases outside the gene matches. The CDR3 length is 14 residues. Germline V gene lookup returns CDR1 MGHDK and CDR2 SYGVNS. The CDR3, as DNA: TGTGCCAGCACCCCCGGACAGGTCTACGGTGGCTACACCTTC. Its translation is CASTPGQVYGGYTF.

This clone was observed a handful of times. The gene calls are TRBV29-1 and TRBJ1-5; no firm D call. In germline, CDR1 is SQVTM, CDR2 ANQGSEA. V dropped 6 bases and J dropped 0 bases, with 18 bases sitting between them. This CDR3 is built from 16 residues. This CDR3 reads CSVKEGNPYSNQPQHF. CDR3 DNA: TGCAGCGTGAAGGAGGGTAATCCTTATAGCAATCAGCCCCAGCATTTT.

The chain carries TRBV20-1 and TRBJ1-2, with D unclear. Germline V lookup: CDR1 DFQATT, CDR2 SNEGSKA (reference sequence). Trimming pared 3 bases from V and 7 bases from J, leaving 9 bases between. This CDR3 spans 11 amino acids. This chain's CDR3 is CSASENPGYTF. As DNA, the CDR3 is TGCAGTGCTAGCGAAAACCCTGGCTACACCTTC.

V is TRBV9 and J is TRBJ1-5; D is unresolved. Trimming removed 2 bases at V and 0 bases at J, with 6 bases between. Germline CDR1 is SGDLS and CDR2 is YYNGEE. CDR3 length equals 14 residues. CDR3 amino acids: CASSVEASNQPQHF. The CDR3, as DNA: TGTGCCAGCAGCGTTGAAGCTAGCAATCAGCCCCAGCATTTT.

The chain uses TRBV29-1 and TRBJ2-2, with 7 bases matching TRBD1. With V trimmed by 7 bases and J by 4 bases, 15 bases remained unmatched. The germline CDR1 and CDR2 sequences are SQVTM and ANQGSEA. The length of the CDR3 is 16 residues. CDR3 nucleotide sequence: TGCAGCGCTACTCTGAGGACAGGCCCTCTCACCGGGGAGCTGTTTTTT. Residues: CSATLRTGPLTGELFF.

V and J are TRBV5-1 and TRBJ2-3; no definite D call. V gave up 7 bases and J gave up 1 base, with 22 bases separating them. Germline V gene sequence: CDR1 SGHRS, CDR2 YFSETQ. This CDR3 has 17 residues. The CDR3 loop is CASASGPRSLGTDTQYF. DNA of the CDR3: TGCGCCAGCGCGAGTGGGCCCCGGAGTCTTGGCACAGATACGCAGTATTTT.

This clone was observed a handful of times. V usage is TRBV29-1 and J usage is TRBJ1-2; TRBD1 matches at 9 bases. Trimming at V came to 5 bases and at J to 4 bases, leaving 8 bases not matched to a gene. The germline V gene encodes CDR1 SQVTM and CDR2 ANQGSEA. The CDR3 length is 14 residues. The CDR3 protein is CSVYNRGLGYGYTF. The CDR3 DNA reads TGCAGCGTTTATAACAGGGGGCTCGGCTATGGCTACACCTTC.

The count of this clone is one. This CDR3 reads CASSPRQGADTEAFF. The CDR3 nucleotides are TGTGCCAGCTCACCAAGACAGGGCGCGGACACTGAAGCTTTCTTT. V is TRBV18 and J is TRBJ1-1, with TRBD1 identical over 7 bases. The CDR3 totals 15 residues. Looked up from germline, CDR1 is KGHSH and CDR2 is LQKENI. After removal of 2 bases from V and 3 bases from J, the junction contained 6 bases not matched to a gene.

This CDR3 reads CASIVAGLSYGYTF. The CDR3 DNA follows: TGTGCCAGTATTGTGGCAGGTCTATCTTATGGCTACACCTTC. The J gene is TRBJ1-2, the V gene TRBV19; D gene unclear. Per the germline V gene, CDR1 is LNHDA and CDR2 is SQIVND (reference sequence). The CDR3 has 14 amino acids. Trimming pared 7 bases from V and 5 bases from J, leaving 17 bases between.